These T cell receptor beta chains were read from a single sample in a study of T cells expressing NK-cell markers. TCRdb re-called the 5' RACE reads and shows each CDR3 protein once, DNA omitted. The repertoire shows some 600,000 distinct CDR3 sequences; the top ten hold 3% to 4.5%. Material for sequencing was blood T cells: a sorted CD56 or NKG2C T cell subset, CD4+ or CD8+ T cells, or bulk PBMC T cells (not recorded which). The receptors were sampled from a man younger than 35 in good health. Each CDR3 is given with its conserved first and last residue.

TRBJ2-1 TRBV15 CATSRGSGGYNEQFF
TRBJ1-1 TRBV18 CASSLSRGPGKAEAFF
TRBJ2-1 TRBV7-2 CASSSSGNEQFF
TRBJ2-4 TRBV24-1 CATSDPGRNIQYF
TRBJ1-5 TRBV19 CASRGQGYSNQPQHF
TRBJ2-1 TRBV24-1 CATSDNGRSSYNEQFF
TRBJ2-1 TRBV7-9 CASSLGGAPAYNEQFF
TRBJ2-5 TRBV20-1 CSARSLAGGPAETQYF
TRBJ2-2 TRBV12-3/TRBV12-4 CASRRPGQGTGELFF
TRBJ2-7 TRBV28 CASSSAGGPKNEQYF
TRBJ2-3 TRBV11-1 CASSLRGTTQYF
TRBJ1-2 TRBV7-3 CASSLTFKAEGYTF
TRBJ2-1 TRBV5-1 CASSPRGRSYEQFF
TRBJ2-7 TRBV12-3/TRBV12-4 CASRGTSRWYEQYF
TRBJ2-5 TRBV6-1 CASKEGLPGWYQETQYF
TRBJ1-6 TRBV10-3 CAISEWDRGLNSPLHF
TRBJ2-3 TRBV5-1 CASSLRDPTDTQYF
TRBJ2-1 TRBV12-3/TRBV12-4 CASSPRTGGINEQFF
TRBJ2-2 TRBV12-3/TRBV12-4 CASSQIAGGPPGELFF
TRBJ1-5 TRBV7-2 CASSLSQNQPQHF
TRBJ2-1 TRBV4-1 CASSPGAGGYGPHEQFF
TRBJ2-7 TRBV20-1 CSARDRQRFSYEQYF